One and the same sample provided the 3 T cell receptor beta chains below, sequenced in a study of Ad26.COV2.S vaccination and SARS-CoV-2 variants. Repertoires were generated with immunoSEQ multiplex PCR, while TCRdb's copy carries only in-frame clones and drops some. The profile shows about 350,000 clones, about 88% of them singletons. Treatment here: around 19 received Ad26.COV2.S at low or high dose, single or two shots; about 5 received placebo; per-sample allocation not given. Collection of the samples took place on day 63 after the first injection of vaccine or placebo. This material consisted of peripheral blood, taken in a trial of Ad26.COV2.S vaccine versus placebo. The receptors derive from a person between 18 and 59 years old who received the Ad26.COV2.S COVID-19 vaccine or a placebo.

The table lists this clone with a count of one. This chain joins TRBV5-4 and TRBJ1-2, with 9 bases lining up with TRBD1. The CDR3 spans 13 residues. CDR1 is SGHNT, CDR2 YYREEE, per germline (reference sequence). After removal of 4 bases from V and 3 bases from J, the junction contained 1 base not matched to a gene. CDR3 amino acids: CASSRQGDYGYTF. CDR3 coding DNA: TGTGCCAGCAGCCGACAGGGGGACTATGGCTACACCTTC.

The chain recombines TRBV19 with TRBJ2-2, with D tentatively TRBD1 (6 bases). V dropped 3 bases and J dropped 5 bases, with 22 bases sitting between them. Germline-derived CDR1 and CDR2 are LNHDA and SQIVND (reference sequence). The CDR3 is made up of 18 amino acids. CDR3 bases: TGTGCCAGTAGTATCCCAGGCCCCATGGCAGGGGCTACCGGGGAGCTGTTTTTT. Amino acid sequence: CASSIPGPMAGATGELFF.

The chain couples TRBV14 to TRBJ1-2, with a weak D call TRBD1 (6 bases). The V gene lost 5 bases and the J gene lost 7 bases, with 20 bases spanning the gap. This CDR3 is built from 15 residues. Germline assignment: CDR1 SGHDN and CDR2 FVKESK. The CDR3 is CASSEGGGTLSGYTF. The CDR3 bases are TGTGCCAGCAGCGAAGGAGGGGGGACACTGAGTGGCTACACCTTC.